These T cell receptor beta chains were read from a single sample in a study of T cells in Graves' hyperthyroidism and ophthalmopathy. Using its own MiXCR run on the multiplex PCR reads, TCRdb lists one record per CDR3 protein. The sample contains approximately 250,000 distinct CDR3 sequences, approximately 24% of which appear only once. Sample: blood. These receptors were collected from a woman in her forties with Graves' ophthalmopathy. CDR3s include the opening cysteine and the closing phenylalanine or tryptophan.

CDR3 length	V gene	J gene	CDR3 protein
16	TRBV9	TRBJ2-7	CASSMGLAGGWHEQYF
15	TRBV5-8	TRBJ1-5	CASSPPGVSNQPQHF
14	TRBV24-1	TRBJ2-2	CATSDQGATGELFF
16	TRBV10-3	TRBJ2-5	CAISDRDRGNKETQYF
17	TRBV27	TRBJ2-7	CASSLRVGGGYSYEQYF
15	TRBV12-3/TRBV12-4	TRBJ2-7	CASSAQGGGDYEQYF
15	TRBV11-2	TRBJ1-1	CASSSGWALRTEAFF
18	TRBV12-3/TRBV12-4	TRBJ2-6	CASTPSGARSSGANVLTF
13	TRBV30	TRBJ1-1	CAWSPIGNTEAFF
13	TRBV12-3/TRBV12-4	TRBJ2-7	CASRTSGAHEQYF